Described below is a single TCR beta chain sequence and its context. The antigen remains undetermined. Amplification used 60 Vbeta primers and 13 Jbeta primers. Clones were read by immunoSEQ multiplex PCR, and TCRdb kept only the in-frame ones, dropping some. The sample has about 74,000 clones. Unmatched junction bases numbered 2, after V lost 5 bases and J lost 1 base. This CDR3 region has 14 residues. The V gene's germline CDR1 is KGHSH and CDR2 LQKENI. This sample is drawn from a study of cytomegalovirus exposure and HLA in healthy donors. Study-wide results and caveats: Later examination showed HLA-associated TCR beta chains had greater clonal expansion than equally common others. Association with HLA alleles at 0.05 false discovery rate was found for roughly 17,000 TCR beta sequences in a later analysis. The study put 150 to 200 TCR beta chains on its list as cytomegalovirus-associated. An apparent linkage of common viral pathogens to several of the most significant clusters emerged in a later analysis.

The sequencing input was PBMCs. This chain connects TRBV18 to TRBJ1-1; 9 bases agree with TRBD1. The TCR originated in a female donor in good health and CMV-seropositive. CDR3 residues: CASSLGQGNTEAFF. The CDR3 DNA is TGTGCCAGCTCATTGGGACAGGGGAACACTGAAGCTTTCTTT.